The clone carrying this T cell receptor beta chain occurred a few times. Its antigen is undetermined. TCRdb independently ran MiXCR on the reads; one entry per CDR3 protein. Here the sample spans about 55,000 distinct CDR3 sequences, roughly 20% being singletons. These data are taken from a study of T cell repertoires in cytomegalovirus infection. Study-wide background: Recently described HLA-C-restricted plus well-studied HLA-B-restricted CMV epitopes were used. Indicated by public TCR beta signatures were CMV infection and matching HLA type.

This CDR3 has 13 residues. Germline CDR1 SGHTA, CDR2 FQGNSA. V was shortened by 5 bases and J by 9 bases, with 14 bases between the two germline ends. Study conclusions and caveats: Cumulative public TCR beta family frequency identified CMV carriers with the relevant HLA.

Sequencing used CD8+ T cells from cultured PBMCs, obtained from culture after CMV antigen stimulation. V usage is TRBV7-2 and J usage is TRBJ2-1, with D perhaps matching TRBD2 (6 bases). The receptor was isolated from a human donor in good health (CMV status not recorded). Some clones in this sample may be carry-over from other donors' samples. The DNA for the CDR3 is TGTGCCAGCAGCAGCCTCGGGGGAATTGAGCAGTTCTTC. Encoded protein: CASSSLGGIEQFF.